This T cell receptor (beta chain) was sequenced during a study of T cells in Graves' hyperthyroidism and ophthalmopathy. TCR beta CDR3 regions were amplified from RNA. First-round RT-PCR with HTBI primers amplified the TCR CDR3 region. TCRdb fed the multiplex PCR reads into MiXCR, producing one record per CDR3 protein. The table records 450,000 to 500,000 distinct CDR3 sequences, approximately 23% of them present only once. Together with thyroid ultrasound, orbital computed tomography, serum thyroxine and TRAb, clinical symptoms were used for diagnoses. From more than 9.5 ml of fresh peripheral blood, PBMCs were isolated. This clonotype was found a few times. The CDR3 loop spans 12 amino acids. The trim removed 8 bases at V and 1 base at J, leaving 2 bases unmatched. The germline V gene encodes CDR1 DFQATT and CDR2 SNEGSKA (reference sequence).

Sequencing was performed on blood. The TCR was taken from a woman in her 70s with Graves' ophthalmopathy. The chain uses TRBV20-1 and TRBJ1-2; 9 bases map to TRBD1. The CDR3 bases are TGCAGTCAGACAGGGGGTAACTATGGCTACACCTTC. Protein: CSQTGGNYGYTF.